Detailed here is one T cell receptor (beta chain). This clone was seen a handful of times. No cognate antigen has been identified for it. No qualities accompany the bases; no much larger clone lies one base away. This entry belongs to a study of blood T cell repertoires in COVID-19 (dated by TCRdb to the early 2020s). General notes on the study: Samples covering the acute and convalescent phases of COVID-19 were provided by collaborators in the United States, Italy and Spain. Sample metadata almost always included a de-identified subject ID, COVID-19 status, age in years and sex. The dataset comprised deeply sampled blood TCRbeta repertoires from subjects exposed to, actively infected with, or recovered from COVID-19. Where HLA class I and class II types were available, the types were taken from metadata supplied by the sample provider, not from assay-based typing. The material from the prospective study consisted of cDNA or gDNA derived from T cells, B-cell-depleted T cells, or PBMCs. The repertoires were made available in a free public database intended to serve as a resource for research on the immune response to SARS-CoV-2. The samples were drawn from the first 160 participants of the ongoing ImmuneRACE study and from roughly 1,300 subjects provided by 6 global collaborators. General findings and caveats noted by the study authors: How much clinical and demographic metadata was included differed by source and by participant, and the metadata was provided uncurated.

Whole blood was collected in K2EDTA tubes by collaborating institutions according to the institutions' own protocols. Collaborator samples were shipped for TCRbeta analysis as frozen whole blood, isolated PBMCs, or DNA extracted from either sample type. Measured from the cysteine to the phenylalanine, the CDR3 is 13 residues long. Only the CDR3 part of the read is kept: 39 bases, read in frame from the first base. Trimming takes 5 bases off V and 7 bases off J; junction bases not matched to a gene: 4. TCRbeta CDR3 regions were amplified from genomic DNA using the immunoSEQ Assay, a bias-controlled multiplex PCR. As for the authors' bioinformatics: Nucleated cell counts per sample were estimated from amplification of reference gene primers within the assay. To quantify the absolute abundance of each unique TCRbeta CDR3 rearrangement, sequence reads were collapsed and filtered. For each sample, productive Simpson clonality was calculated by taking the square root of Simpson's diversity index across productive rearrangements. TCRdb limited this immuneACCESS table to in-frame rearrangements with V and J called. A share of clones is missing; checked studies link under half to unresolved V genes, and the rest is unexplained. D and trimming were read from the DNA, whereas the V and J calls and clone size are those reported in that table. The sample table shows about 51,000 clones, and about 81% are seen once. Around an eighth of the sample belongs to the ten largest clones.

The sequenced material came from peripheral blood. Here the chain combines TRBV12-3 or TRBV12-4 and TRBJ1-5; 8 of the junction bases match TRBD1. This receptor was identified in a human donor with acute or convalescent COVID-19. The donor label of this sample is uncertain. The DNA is TGTGCCAGCAGTCAGGGGGCAGGGCAGCCCCAGCATTTT. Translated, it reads CASSQGAGQPQHF.